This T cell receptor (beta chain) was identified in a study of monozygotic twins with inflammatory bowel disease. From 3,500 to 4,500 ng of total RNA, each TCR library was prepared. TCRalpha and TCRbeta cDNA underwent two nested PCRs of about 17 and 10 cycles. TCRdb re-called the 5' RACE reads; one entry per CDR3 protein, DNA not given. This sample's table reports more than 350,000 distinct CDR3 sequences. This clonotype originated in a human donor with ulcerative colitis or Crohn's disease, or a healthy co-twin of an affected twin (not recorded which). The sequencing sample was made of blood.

CDR3 protein: CASSWGSGSYEQYF. V usage is TRBV5-1 and J usage is TRBJ2-7. The CDR3 runs 14 residues. Germline CDR1 and CDR2: SGHRS and YFSETQ.